This T cell receptor beta chain was recovered during a study of STAT5B mutations in CD4+ large granular lymphocyte leukemia (dated by TCRdb to the early 2020s). General notes on the study: Among the healthy controls, the CDR3 'QG' motif was associated with a particular HLA allele. TCRbeta repertoires of CD4+ T-cell large granular lymphocyte leukemia patients were compared with those of healthy blood donors. Flow cytometry on FACSCanto II or FACSVerse confirmed that purified fractions exceeded 95% purity among lymphocytes.

This clone was counted a few times. This clone's antigen is unknown. No much larger clone exists at a distance of one base, and base qualities are not known. The CDR3 runs 14 residues from the cysteine to the phenylalanine. Of all the DNA, just the CDR3 is kept, 42 bases in frame from base 1. A distance of 16 bases separates the germline ends of V and J, which lose 6 bases and 8 bases respectively. CDR1 and CDR2 (SEHNR, FQNEAQ) derive from the germline V gene (reference sequence). Overall study results and their limits: Each patient's main leukemic clonotypes were private, but approximately 23% of these clonotypes showed up at low frequency in the non-leukemic repertoires of other patients. The data were not HLA-matched, and the relatively small sample size could explain the higher clonality seen in CD4+ compared with CD8+ T-LGLL. Enrichment of TRBV06-family usage was observed among the top patient clones (8/27) relative to healthy controls (2/35). CD4-sorted patient repertoires appeared more clonal than healthy CD4+ repertoires, and this difference persisted after removing the putative leukemic clones.

Healthy controls were approximately 40 blood donors whose buffy coats came from the Finnish Red Cross blood service. All TCR-sequenced material derived from peripheral blood: patient blood samples and healthy donor buffy coats. Ficoll-Hypaque gradient centrifugation was used to isolate peripheral blood mononuclear cells. For the healthy controls, CD4+ cells were obtained from buffy coats by magnetic purification. Genomic DNA was extracted using the Gentra Puregene Cell and Tissue kit, and a Qubit 2.0 fluorometer was used to quantify it. The immunoSEQ assay at survey resolution was applied to genomic DNA for sequencing of TCRbeta rearrangements. In the authors' own workflow: In the TCR sequencing data, the lowest productive clonotype frequency that could be detected was 2.59 x 10-5. Only productive TCRbeta rearrangements, meaning sequences that were complete and in-frame, were kept for the analyses. Sample clonality was computed as Simpson clonality in the immunoSEQ Analyzer version 3.0. Clones were binned by frequency as very rare, small, medium, large (1-20%) or hyperexpanded (>20%). Generation probabilities were estimated with OLGA 1.2.3, V-gene circos plots were made with VDJtools, specificities were searched in VDJdb, and CDR3 motifs were identified with GLIPH. Entries here come from immuneACCESS through TCRdb and include only in-frame sequences with V and J called. Some clones fail to appear in such tables; in the studies checked, an unresolved V gene covers under half of the shortfall, and the cause of the remainder is unknown. V, J and clone size are those of that table, while D and trimming were read from the DNA. This sample lists over 35,000 clones; roughly 76% were detected once. The ten largest account for less than 4% of the sample.

Source material: CD4+ T cells from blood buffy coats. The clonotype was recovered from a human donor in good health. The chain employs TRBV7-9 and TRBJ1-4, and perhaps TRBD1 as D gene, on 5 matching bases. The base sequence is TGTGCCAGCAGTTGGGACTTGGCAGAGGAAAAACTGTTTTTT. This gives the protein CASSWDLAEEKLFF.